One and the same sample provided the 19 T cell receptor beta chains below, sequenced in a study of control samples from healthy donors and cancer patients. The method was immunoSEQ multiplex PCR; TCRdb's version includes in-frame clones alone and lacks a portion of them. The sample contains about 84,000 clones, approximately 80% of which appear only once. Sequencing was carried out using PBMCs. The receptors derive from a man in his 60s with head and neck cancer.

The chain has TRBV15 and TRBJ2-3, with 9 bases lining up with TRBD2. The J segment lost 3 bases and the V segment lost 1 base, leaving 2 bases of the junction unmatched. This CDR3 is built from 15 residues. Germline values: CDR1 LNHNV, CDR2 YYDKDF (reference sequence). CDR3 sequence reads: CATSRVAGVTDTQYF. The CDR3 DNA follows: TGTGCCACCAGCAGAGTAGCGGGAGTTACAGATACGCAGTATTTT.

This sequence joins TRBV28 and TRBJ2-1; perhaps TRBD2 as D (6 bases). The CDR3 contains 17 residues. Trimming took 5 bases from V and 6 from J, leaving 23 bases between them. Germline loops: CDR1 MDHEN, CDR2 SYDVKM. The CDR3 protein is CASSLSWGGGEGNEQFF. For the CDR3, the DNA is TGTGCCAGCAGTCTCTCGTGGGGAGGAGGGGAAGGCAATGAGCAGTTCTTC.

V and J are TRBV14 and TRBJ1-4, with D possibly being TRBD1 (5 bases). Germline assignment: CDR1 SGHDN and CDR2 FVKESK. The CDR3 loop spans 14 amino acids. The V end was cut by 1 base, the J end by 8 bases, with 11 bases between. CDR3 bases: TGTGCCAGCAGCCAAGTTTTATGGGGCGAAAAACTGTTTTTT. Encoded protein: CASSQVLWGEKLFF.

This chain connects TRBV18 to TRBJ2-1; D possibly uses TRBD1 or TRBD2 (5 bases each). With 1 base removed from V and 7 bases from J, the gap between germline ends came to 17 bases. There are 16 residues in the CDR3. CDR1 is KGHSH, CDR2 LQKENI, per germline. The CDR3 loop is CASSPRGSGRGNEQFF. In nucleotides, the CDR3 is TGTGCCAGCTCACCACGGGGCAGCGGTCGGGGAAATGAGCAGTTCTTC.

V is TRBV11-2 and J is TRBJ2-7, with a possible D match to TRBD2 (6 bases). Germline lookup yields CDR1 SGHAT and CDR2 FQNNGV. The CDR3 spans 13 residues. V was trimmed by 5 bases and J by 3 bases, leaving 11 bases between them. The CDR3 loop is CASSLGLRYEQYF. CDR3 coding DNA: TGTGCCAGCAGCCTGGGACTCCGCTACGAGCAGTACTTC.

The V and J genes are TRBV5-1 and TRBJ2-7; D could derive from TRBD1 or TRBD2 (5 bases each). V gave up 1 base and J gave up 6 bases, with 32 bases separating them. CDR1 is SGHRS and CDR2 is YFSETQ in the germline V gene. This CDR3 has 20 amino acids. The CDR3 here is CASSLNQPRDPVKRLCEQYF. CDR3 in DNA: TGCGCCAGCAGCTTGAACCAACCACGGGACCCAGTGAAGAGACTCTGCGAGCAGTACTTC.

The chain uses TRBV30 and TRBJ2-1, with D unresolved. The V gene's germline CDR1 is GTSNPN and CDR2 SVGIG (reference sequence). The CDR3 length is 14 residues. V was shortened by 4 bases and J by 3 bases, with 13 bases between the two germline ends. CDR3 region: CAWKSEALYNEQFF. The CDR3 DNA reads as TGTGCCTGGAAAAGTGAGGCGCTCTACAATGAGCAGTTCTTC.

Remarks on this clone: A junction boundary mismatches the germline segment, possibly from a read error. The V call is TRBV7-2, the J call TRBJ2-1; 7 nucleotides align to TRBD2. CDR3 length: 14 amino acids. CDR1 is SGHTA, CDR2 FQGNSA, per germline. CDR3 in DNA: TGTGCCAGCAGCGTAGCGGGCTCCTACAATGAGCAGTTCTTC. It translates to CASSVAGSYNEQFF.

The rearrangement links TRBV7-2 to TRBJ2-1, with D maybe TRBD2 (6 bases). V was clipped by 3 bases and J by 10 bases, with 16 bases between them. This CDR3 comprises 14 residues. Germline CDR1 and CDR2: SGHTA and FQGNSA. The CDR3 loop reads CASSFSSGTREQFF. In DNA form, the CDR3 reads TGTGCCAGCAGCTTTAGTAGCGGAACGAGAGAGCAGTTCTTC.

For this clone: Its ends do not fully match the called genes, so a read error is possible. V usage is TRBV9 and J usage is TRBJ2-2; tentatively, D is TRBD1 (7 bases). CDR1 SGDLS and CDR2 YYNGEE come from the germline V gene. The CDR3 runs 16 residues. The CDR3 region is CAPSGGGGRHTGELFF. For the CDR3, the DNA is TGCGCCCCCAGCGGAGGGGGCGGGCGCCACACCGGGGAGCTGTTTTTT.

The CDR3 region has the DNA TGTGCCAGCAGCGCCACGACTTATGGCTACACCTTC. Protein product: CASSATTYGYTF. The genes are TRBV6-5 and TRBJ1-2, with D hard to call. V was cut by 6 bases and J by 5 bases, with 10 bases left in between. Germline CDR1 and CDR2: MNHEY and SVGAGI. The CDR3 length is 12 residues.

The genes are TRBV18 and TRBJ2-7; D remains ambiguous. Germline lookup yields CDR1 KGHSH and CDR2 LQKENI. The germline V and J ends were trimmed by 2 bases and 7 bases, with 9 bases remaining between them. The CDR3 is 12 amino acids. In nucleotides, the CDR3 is TGTGCCAGCTCACCAAGCTCTCCAGAGCAGTACTTC. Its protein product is CASSPSSPEQYF.

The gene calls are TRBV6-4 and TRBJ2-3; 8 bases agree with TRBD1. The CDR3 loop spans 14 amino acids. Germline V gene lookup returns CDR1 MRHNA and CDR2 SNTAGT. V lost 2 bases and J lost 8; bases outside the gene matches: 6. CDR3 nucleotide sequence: TGTGCCAGCAGTGACGGACAGGGATATGGTACGCAGTATTTT. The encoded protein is CASSDGQGYGTQYF.

The CDR3 nucleotides are TGTGCCAGCAGTCCTCCAGAGGGCAGGGTGAGCATTCAGTACTTC. This codes for CASSPPEGRVSIQYF. This chain connects TRBV6-6 to TRBJ2-4, with D possibly being TRBD1 or TRBD2 (5 bases each). The CDR3 runs 15 residues. Germline CDR1 reads MNHNY; CDR2 reads SVGAGI (reference sequence). The V end was cut by 5 bases, the J end by 9 bases, with 20 bases between.

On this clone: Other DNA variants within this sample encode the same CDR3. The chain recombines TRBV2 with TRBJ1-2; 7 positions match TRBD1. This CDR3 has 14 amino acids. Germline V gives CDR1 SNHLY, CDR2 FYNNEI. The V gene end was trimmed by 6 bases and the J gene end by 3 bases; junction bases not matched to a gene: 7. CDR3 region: CASSADRVDYGYTF. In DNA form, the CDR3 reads TGTGCCAGCAGCGCCGACAGGGTGGACTATGGCTACACCTTC.

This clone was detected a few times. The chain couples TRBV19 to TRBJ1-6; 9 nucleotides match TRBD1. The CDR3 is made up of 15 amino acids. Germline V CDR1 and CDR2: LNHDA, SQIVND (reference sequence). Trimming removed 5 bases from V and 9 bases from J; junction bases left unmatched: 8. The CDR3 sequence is CASSVVGTGISPLHF. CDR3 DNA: TGTGCCAGTAGTGTCGTTGGGACAGGGATTTCACCCCTCCACTTT.

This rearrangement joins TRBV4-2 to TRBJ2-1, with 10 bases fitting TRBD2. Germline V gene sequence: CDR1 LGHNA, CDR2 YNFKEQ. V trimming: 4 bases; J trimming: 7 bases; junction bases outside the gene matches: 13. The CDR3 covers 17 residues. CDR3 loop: CASSPLGASGSLNEQFF. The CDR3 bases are TGTGCCAGCAGCCCCCTGGGGGCTAGCGGGAGTTTAAATGAGCAGTTCTTC.

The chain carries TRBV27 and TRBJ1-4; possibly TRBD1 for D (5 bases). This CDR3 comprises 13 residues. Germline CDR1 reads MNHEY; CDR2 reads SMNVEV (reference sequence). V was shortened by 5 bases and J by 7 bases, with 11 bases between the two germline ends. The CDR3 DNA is TGTGCCAGCAGTAATAGGGGTGGTGAAAAACTGTTTTTT. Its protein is CASSNRGGEKLFF.

CDR3 sequence: CASSLALRNTGELFF. CDR3 nucleotides: TGTGCCAGCAGCTTGGCTCTCCGGAACACCGGGGAGCTGTTTTTT. This chain links TRBV5-4 with TRBJ2-2, with unresolved D. CDR1 and CDR2 from the germline V gene are SGHNT and YYREEE (reference sequence). The CDR3 is 15 residues long. Trimming pared 0 bases from V and 1 base from J, leaving 7 bases between.